The next 11 T cell receptor beta chains were all read from a single sample in a study of CD8 T cells in Susac syndrome. Random hexamers primed reverse transcription of about 0.5 to 1 ug RNA. TCRdb fed the immunoSEQ multiplex PCR reads into MiXCR, producing one record per CDR3 protein. Altogether 80,000 or so distinct CDR3 sequences are present, roughly 95% being singletons, with the ten largest covering more than 0.4%. The sequenced sample was CD8+ T cells from PBMCs. Receptors were obtained from a human donor with Susac syndrome.

This clonotype appeared a few times. The chain's CDR3 is CSAPMEHRVSYEQYF. CDR3 in DNA: TGCAGTGCCCCGATGGAGCACAGGGTATCCTACGAGCAGTACTTC. The J gene is TRBJ2-7, the V gene TRBV20-1, with D perhaps TRBD1 (6 bases). Germline-derived CDR1 and CDR2 are DFQATT and SNEGSKA (reference sequence). There are 15 residues in the CDR3. Trimming took off 6 bases at V and 1 base at J, with 19 bases between the two ends.

The CDR3 loop reads CAWSQPQGVRTEAFF. The CDR3 coding sequence is TGTGCCTGGAGTCAACCTCAGGGAGTAAGGACTGAAGCTTTCTTT. This sequence joins TRBV30 and TRBJ1-1; possibly TRBD1 for D (5 bases). Germline lookup yields CDR1 GTSNPN and CDR2 SVGIG (reference sequence). Deletions cut 2 bases from V and 5 bases from J, with 18 bases between. The CDR3 covers 15 residues.

The chain employs TRBV12-3 or TRBV12-4 and TRBJ2-1; TRBD2 agrees at 8 bases. V shed 6 bases, J shed 15 bases, and the junction held 7 bases outside the gene matches. The CDR3 extends over 11 amino acids. CDR3 region: CASSPGLGLFF. CDR3 DNA: TGTGCCAGCAGCCCGGGACTAGGGCTGTTCTTC.

This chain uses TRBV5-6 with TRBJ2-1; D gene uncertain. Germline V gives CDR1 SGHDT, CDR2 YYEEEE. The CDR3 sequence is 11 residues long. Trimming took off 4 bases at V and 6 bases at J, with 5 bases between the two ends. CDR3 in amino acids: CASSVINEQFF. CDR3 sequence (DNA): TGTGCCAGCAGCGTCATCAATGAGCAGTTCTTC.

The chain is built from TRBV11-2 and TRBJ2-7; 7 nucleotides match TRBD2. The CDR3 loop spans 15 amino acids. With V trimmed by 1 base and J by 1 base, 4 bases remained unmatched. The germline V gene has CDR1 SGHAT and CDR2 FQNNGV. The DNA of the CDR3 is TGTGCCAGCAGCTTAGTGCTAGCGGATTCCTACGAGCAGTACTTC. The encoded protein is CASSLVLADSYEQYF.

The chain recombines TRBV7-3 with TRBJ2-2; TRBD1 or TRBD2 may be the D gene (5 bases each). Germline V gives CDR1 SGHTA, CDR2 FQGTGA. Between the trimmed V and J ends, which lost 2 bases and 2 bases, there was a span of 9 bases. This CDR3 has 15 amino acids. CDR3 sequence: CASSLPGDNTGELFF. The CDR3, as DNA: TGTGCCAGCAGCTTACCCGGGGACAACACCGGGGAGCTGTTTTTT. Complete variable domain (other parts from reference TRBV7-3 and TRBJ2-2): GAGVSQTPSNKVTEKGKYVELRCDPISGHTALYWYRQSLGQGPEFLIYFQGTGAADDSGLPNDRFFAVRPEGSVSTLKIQRTERGDSAVYLCASSLPGDNTGELFFGEGSRLTVL.

V usage is TRBV27 and J usage is TRBJ1-1; D not certain. The CDR3 consists of 13 residues. Trimming took off 0 bases at V and 14 bases at J, with 16 bases between the two ends. CDR1 and CDR2 (germline): MNHEY, SMNVEV (reference sequence). CDR3 DNA: TGTGCCAGCAGTTTATCGAGCGATGCCATCCCATTCTTT. It yields the protein CASSLSSDAIPFF.

Here the CDR3 reads CASSPRSGVQETQYF. The DNA of the CDR3 is TGTGCCAGCAGCCCCAGGAGCGGGGTCCAAGAGACCCAGTACTTC. The chain carries TRBV11-2 and TRBJ2-5; 7 nucleotides align to TRBD2. Germline V gene sequence: CDR1 SGHAT, CDR2 FQNNGV. The V and J ends lost 5 bases and 1 base, in that order; junction bases with no gene match: 7. This CDR3 region has 15 residues. Together with reference TRBV11-2 and TRBJ2-5, the CDR3 gives the full variable domain: EAGVAQSPRYKIIEKRQSVAFWCNPISGHATLYWYQQILGQGPKLLIQFQNNGVVDDSQLPKDRFSAERLKGVDSTLKIQPAKLEDSAVYLCASSPRSGVQETQYFGPGTRLLVL.

The chain is built from TRBV10-3 and TRBJ2-5; D unclear. The V and J ends lost 3 bases and 5 bases respectively, with 13 bases between them. The CDR3 contains 14 residues. The germline gives CDR1 ENHRY, CDR2 SYGVKD. The CDR3 region is CAISDPSYGETQYF. The CDR3 DNA reads as TGTGCCATCAGTGACCCTTCCTACGGGGAGACCCAGTACTTC.

This sequence joins TRBV9 and TRBJ1-2, with 7 bases fitting TRBD1. With V trimmed by 0 bases and J by 3 bases, 11 bases remained unmatched. The CDR3 sequence is 17 residues long. Germline V CDR1 and CDR2: SGDLS, YYNGEE. The chain's CDR3 is CASSVAPTTGEDYGYTF. CDR3 in DNA: TGTGCCAGCAGCGTAGCTCCAACAACAGGGGAGGACTATGGCTACACCTTC.

The V and J genes are TRBV12-3 or TRBV12-4 and TRBJ1-2; D is undetermined. The CDR3 is made up of 14 amino acids. Between the trimmed V and J ends, which lost 8 bases and 4 bases, there was a span of 17 bases. This CDR3 reads CASGSGSAFYGYTF. As DNA, the CDR3 is TGTGCCAGCGGTTCAGGATCCGCCTTCTATGGCTACACCTTC.